This T cell receptor beta chain was sequenced for a study of tissue T cells after allogeneic stem cell transplantation. Generated by immunoSEQ multiplex PCR, the TCRdb table keeps only in-frame clones and is missing some. The sample carries some 4,000 clones, 45% to 60% recorded once. The time point: mouse harvest day 7 after allogeneic transplant. Tail vein injection delivered 10^7 T-cell-depleted bone marrow cells and 10^6 splenic CD5+ T cells. B6 (H2b) cells into BALB/c (H2d) mice; tissues taken at day 7 or 14. To note about this clone: The gene symbols are mouse symbols.

Sequencing was performed on lymph node tissue. The TCR sequence derives from a female BALB/c mouse given C57BL/6 T cells with graft-versus-host disease after an allogeneic hematopoietic cell transplant.

The sequenced CDR3 bases are TGTGCTAGCAGTAACAGGAACACAGAAGTCTTC. It yields the protein CASSNRNTEVF. The full CDR3 protein is CASSNRNTEVFF. This chain joins TRBV29 and TRBJ1-1; D is ambiguous. The CDR3 end falls 1 residue outside the read, so it is completed with the germline J gene. There are 12 residues in the CDR3. Looked up from germline, CDR1 is MSHET and CDR2 is SYDVDS. The V and J ends lost 5 bases and 1 base respectively, with 5 bases between them.